This T cell receptor beta chain is from a study of cytomegalovirus exposure and HLA in healthy donors. Trimming at V came to 5 bases and at J to 10 bases, leaving 15 bases not matched to a gene. This CDR3 is built from 16 residues. Germline lookup yields CDR1 MDHEN and CDR2 SYDVKM. With regard to this clone: Its target is unknown.

Regarding the study as a whole: Serostatus for CMV was the only available immune exposure information. Per a prior analysis, the majority of TCR beta V segments were productive roughly 90% or roughly 30% of the time. Cytomegalovirus association was assigned to some 160 TCR beta chains.

Amplification used 60 Vbeta primers and 13 Jbeta primers. Produced via immunoSEQ multiplex PCR; TCRdb's table is partial and in-frame only. This sample carries around 140,000 clones, around 80% of them seen once, and the ten largest clones take 3.3%. Specimen: PBMCs. The source is a man aged 40-49 years in good health and CMV-seronegative. The chain links TRBV28 to TRBJ2-3; TRBD2 agrees at 10 bases. CDR3: CASSPLERGGMLAQYF. The CDR3 DNA follows: TGTGCCAGCAGTCCCCTTGAGCGGGGGGGCATGTTGGCGCAGTATTTT.